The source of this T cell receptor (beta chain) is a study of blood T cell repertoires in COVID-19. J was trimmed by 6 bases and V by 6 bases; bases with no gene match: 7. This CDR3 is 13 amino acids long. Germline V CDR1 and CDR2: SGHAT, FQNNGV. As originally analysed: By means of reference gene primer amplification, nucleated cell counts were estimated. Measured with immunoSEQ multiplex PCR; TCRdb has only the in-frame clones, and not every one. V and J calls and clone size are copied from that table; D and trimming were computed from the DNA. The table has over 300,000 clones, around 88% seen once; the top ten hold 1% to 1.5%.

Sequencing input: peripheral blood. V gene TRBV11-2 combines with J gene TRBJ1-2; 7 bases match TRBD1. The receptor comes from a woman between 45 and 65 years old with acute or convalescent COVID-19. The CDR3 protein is CASRSDRVNGYTF. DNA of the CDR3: TGTGCCAGCAGATCCGACAGGGTGAATGGCTACACCTTC.